This T cell receptor beta chain was sequenced in a study of blood T cells in healthy people across ages. Study-wide results and limits: Bulk PBMC profiling left naive and antigen-experienced comparisons inconclusive.

CDR1 and CDR2 (germline): DFQATT, SNEGSKA (reference sequence). CDR3 length: 17 residues. Trimming took off 0 bases at V and 0 bases at J, with 12 bases between the two ends. Alongside a J-beta primer mix, a sample-barcoded 5' primer served in a second PCR lasting roughly 7 to 11 cycles. TCRdb reanalysed the 5' RACE reads using MiXCR and keeps one entry per CDR3 protein. The sample contains 700,000 to 800,000 distinct CDR3 sequences, roughly 41% of which appear only once. On this clonotype itself: The antigen remains undetermined.

Researchers report isolating at least 7 million PBMCs per sample. RNA extraction gave at least 6 micrograms of total RNA per sample. This TCR derives from a woman aged 60-75 years in good health. V and J are TRBV20-1 and TRBJ1-6, with D tentatively TRBD1 (5 bases). Sequences were obtained from blood. Here the CDR3 reads CSARDSRANSYNSPLHF. For the CDR3, the DNA is TGCAGTGCTAGAGATTCCAGGGCTAACTCCTATAATTCACCCCTCCACTTT.